Listed below are T cell receptor beta chains from one sample, sequenced in a study of T-cell memory formation after mild COVID-19. TCRdb redid the calling of the 5' RACE reads with MiXCR, one entry per CDR3 protein. The profile covers over 400,000 distinct CDR3 sequences, with 23% appearing a single time and about an eighth taken by the ten largest. The sequencing sample was made of PBMCs or a T cell subset sorted from them (not recorded which). These receptors originate from an adult woman who had mild COVID-19 (a few samples of this study predate the infection). Cell type and time point are not known. CDR3s include the opening cysteine and the closing phenylalanine or tryptophan. A D gene is named only where the DNA matches it firmly. Size values are once, few and many counts, or a class for expanded clones, and some rows have none.

clone_size: many
j_call: TRBJ1-1
v_call: TRBV5-6
d_call: -
cdr3_nt: TGTGCCAGCAGCTTGCGGCAGGGGACCACTGAAGCTTTCTTT
cdr3_aa: CASSLRQGTTEAFF

clone_size: -
j_call: TRBJ2-3
v_call: TRBV12-3/TRBV12-4
d_call: -
cdr3_nt: TGTGCCAGCAGGGAGGGGCGCACAGATACGCAGTATTTT
cdr3_aa: CASREGRTDTQYF

clone_size: many
j_call: TRBJ2-7
v_call: TRBV4-2
d_call: -
cdr3_nt: TGTGCCAGCAGCCAAGGGGTTCACGAGCAGTACTTC
cdr3_aa: CASSQGVHEQYF

clone_size: -
j_call: TRBJ2-5
v_call: TRBV6-5
d_call: TRBD2
cdr3_nt: TGTGCCAGCAGTCCTCTAGCGGGGGGGCCAGAGACCCAGTACTTC
cdr3_aa: CASSPLAGGPETQYF

clone_size: few
j_call: TRBJ1-1
v_call: TRBV14
d_call: TRBD1
cdr3_nt: TGTGCCAGCAGCCAAGGTAACAGGGGAACTGAAGCTTTCTTT
cdr3_aa: CASSQGNRGTEAFF

clone_size: -
j_call: TRBJ1-1
v_call: TRBV20-1
d_call: -
cdr3_nt: TGCAGTGCTAGACAGCCCGACCCCCGAGGCGCTTTCTTT
cdr3_aa: CSARQPDPRGAFF

clone_size: few
j_call: TRBJ2-1
v_call: TRBV3-1
d_call: -
cdr3_nt: TGTGCCAGCAGCCAAGATGAGGGAGTGATTGGGGAAAATGAGCAGTTCTTC
cdr3_aa: CASSQDEGVIGENEQFF

clone_size: few
j_call: TRBJ2-7
v_call: TRBV24-1
d_call: -
cdr3_nt: TGTGCCACCAGCAAACCGGGCCAATACGAGCAGTACTTC
cdr3_aa: CATSKPGQYEQYF

clone_size: -
j_call: TRBJ1-2
v_call: TRBV6-1
d_call: -
cdr3_nt: TGTGCCAGCAGGCTTCTCCGGGGGAACTATGGCTACACCTTC
cdr3_aa: CASRLLRGNYGYTF

clone_size: -
j_call: TRBJ2-7
v_call: TRBV2
d_call: -
cdr3_nt: TGTGCCAGCAGTGGTGGACTTGCCGCCTACGAGCAGTACTTC
cdr3_aa: CASSGGLAAYEQYF

clone_size: few
j_call: TRBJ2-2
v_call: TRBV7-2
d_call: -
cdr3_nt: TGTGCCAGCAGTCAGTGGAGGTCCACCGGGGAGCTGTTTTTT
cdr3_aa: CASSQWRSTGELFF